This T cell receptor (beta chain) stems from a study of identical twins. This clonotype was counted a few times. Its specificity is unknown. Germline lookup yields CDR1 MNHNS and CDR2 SASEGT. V was trimmed by 4 bases and J by 3 bases, leaving 14 bases between them. This CDR3 contains 15 residues. Findings of the study overall: Within cord blood, abundant beta clonotypes carried fewer insertions, but memory repertoires showed no such trend. Twins shared out-of-frame alpha sequences with excess low generation probability.

Unique molecular identifiers were in the cDNA, with template-switch universal primer binding. TCRdb re-called the 5' RACE reads through MiXCR, storing one row per CDR3 protein. The repertoire consists of around 280,000 distinct CDR3 sequences, with around 8.8% occurring once and the leading ten covering around 2.1%. This sample was also put to use in a study of yellow fever vaccine responses in identical twins.

The source material was memory (CD45RO+) T cells sorted from blood. The sequence was obtained from a woman in her late teens or twenties in good health. The chain has TRBV6-1 and TRBJ2-3; D might be TRBD1 or TRBD2, each matching 6 bases. Here the CDR3 DNA reads TGTGCCAGCAGTGGACTAGGGACACGGACAGATACGCAGTATTTT. Translating it yields CASSGLGTRTDTQYF.